This TCR beta chain was obtained from a study of cytomegalovirus exposure and HLA in healthy donors. Turning to this clone: Its antigen is as yet unknown.

Study-wide results and limits: For presence/absence analyses, sequencing depth was assumed to be roughly uniform across donors. Specificity of a few CMV-associated chains for CMV antigens was verified in vitro. Researchers reportedly found TCR beta sequences accurately predicted most subjects' HLA-A and HLA-B alleles.

This CDR3 is 16 amino acids long. The germline V gene has CDR1 SGHRS and CDR2 YFSETQ. The V gene end was trimmed by 3 bases and the J gene end by 6 bases; junction bases not matched to a gene: 13. Both 60 Vbeta primers and 13 Jbeta primers went into the PCR. Some clones are missing from TCRdb's copy, which holds only in-frame ones; the method was immunoSEQ multiplex PCR. The sample has under 200,000 clones, about 79% seen once. The TCR comes from a woman aged 50 to 60 in good health and CMV-seronegative. V and J are TRBV5-1 and TRBJ2-3, with 7 bases that match TRBD2. Sequenced input: PBMCs. CDR3 sequence reads: CASSSEPPPTSDTQYF. The CDR3 region has the DNA TGCGCCAGCAGCTCGGAACCACCTCCGACTAGCGATACGCAGTATTTT.